The 19 T cell receptor beta chains given below trace back to one sample, sequenced in a study of siplizumab effects on memory and regulatory T cells. Using immunoSEQ multiplex PCR, the repertoire was profiled, and TCRdb retains in-frame clones only, with some absent. This sample has about 50,000 clones, with about 88% found just once. The sequenced sample was naive CD8+ T cells sorted from blood. The origin of the receptors is a human donor in good health.

V and J are TRBV4-1 and TRBJ2-5, with D perhaps matching TRBD2 (5 bases). Germline V gene lookup returns CDR1 MGHRA and CDR2 YSYEKL. The CDR3 spans 13 residues. The V end was cut by 4 bases, the J end by 4 bases, with 10 bases between. The DNA of the CDR3 is TGCGCCAGCAGCCCCCCCAGCGGAGAGACCCAGTACTTC. Its protein is CASSPPSGETQYF.

This chain connects TRBV5-4 to TRBJ1-5; 7 nucleotides match TRBD1. V was pared by 1 base and J by 7 bases, with 8 bases of the junction left unmatched. Germline-derived CDR1 and CDR2 are SGHNT and YYREEE (reference sequence). The CDR3 is 15 amino acids. CDR3 in amino acids: CASSLLREGAQPQHF. Here the CDR3 DNA reads TGTGCCAGCAGCTTGCTAAGGGAGGGGGCCCAGCCCCAGCATTTT.

The chain links TRBV2 to TRBJ2-3; maybe TRBD1 (6 bases). V lost 7 bases, J lost 0 bases, and 14 bases lay in between. Germline values: CDR1 SNHLY, CDR2 FYNNEI. CDR3 length equals 15 residues. This CDR3 reads CASNRDTSSTDTQYF. Written as DNA, the CDR3 is TGTGCCAGCAACAGGGACACCTCAAGCACAGATACGCAGTATTTT.

The chain carries TRBV9 and TRBJ1-3, with D possibly TRBD1 on 6 matching bases. Germline V gene sequence: CDR1 SGDLS, CDR2 YYNGEE. Trimming shortened V by 0 bases and J by 3 bases, and 19 bases separated the two germline ends. CDR3 length equals 18 residues. The CDR3 spells CASSVAGGGQYNGNTIYF. CDR3 sequence (DNA): TGTGCCAGCAGCGTAGCTGGGGGAGGACAGTATAATGGAAACACCATATATTTT.

The genes are TRBV11-2 and TRBJ2-5; the match to TRBD2 covers 11 bases. This CDR3 has 15 residues. The J segment lost 4 bases and the V segment lost 4 bases, leaving 5 bases of the junction unmatched. Looked up from germline, CDR1 is SGHAT and CDR2 is FQNNGV. The CDR3 nucleotides read TGTGCCAGCAGCTACACTAGCGGGGGACGAGAGACCCAGTACTTC. Residues: CASSYTSGGRETQYF. The whole variable domain, filled in from reference TRBV11-2 and TRBJ2-5, reads EAGVAQSPRYKIIEKRQSVAFWCNPISGHATLYWYQQILGQGPKLLIQFQNNGVVDDSQLPKDRFSAERLKGVDSTLKIQPAKLEDSAVYLCASSYTSGGRETQYFGPGTRLLVL.

The V gene is TRBV7-9, the J gene TRBJ2-6, with D tentatively TRBD1 or TRBD2 (5 bases each). Looked up from germline, CDR1 is SEHNR and CDR2 is FQNEAQ (reference sequence). The length of the CDR3 is 15 residues. The ends were cut back, 3 bases at V and 3 bases at J, with 9 bases in the middle. The CDR3, as DNA: TGTGCCAGCAGCTTGGGGGTGAATGGGGCCAACGTCCTGACTTTC. Translating it yields CASSLGVNGANVLTF.

The genes are TRBV4-1 and TRBJ2-3; D unresolved. CDR3 length: 19 residues. Germline V gene lookup returns CDR1 MGHRA and CDR2 YSYEKL. The V gene lost 0 bases and the J gene lost 2 bases, with 21 bases spanning the gap. In DNA, the CDR3 is TGCGCCAGCAGCCAAGATCAATGGTCGTTAGGCTGGGACACAGATACGCAGTATTTT. It yields the protein CASSQDQWSLGWDTDTQYF.

This clone was observed a few times. The chain links TRBV10-1 to TRBJ2-7; D uncertain. This CDR3 has 13 residues. Germline CDR1 is WNHNN and CDR2 is SYGVQD (reference sequence). Trimming stripped 5 bases from V and 1 base from J, with 9 bases between. In DNA form, the CDR3 reads TGCGCCAGCAGTAGTTCTGAATCCTACGAGCAGTACTTC. It translates to CASSSSESYEQYF.

Written as DNA, the CDR3 is TGTGCCAGTAGTTGGGGCCCCGAGGGTTTGGTTTATAGCAATCAGCCCCAGCATTTT. Translation: CASSWGPEGLVYSNQPQHF. This chain joins TRBV19 and TRBJ1-5; D might be TRBD1 (5 bases). Trimming removed 5 bases at V and 0 bases at J, with 23 bases between. Germline V gene data show CDR1 as LNHDA and CDR2 as SQIVND (reference sequence). The CDR3 sequence is 19 residues long.

The chain uses TRBV6-5 and TRBJ2-5, with a possible D match to TRBD1 (5 bases). The V gene lost 6 bases and the J gene lost 1 base, with 9 bases spanning the gap. Germline-derived CDR1 and CDR2 are MNHEY and SVGAGI. The CDR3 has 13 amino acids. The CDR3 spells CASSWTSQETQYF. Written as DNA, the CDR3 is TGTGCCAGCAGCTGGACAAGCCAAGAGACCCAGTACTTC.

This chain connects TRBV29-1 to TRBJ2-7, with 9 bases lining up with TRBD1. In germline, CDR1 is SQVTM, CDR2 ANQGSEA. The junction had 6 bases not matched to a gene; V was cut back by 3 bases and J by 3 bases. CDR3 length: 14 residues. The CDR3 here is CSVDLPGQGYEQYF. For the CDR3, the DNA is TGCAGCGTTGACTTACCGGGACAGGGCTACGAGCAGTACTTC.

This clone was detected only a few times. The chain recombines TRBV7-9 with TRBJ2-7; D gene uncertain. Trimming pared 5 bases from V and 3 bases from J, leaving 5 bases between. The CDR3 runs 11 residues. Germline V gives CDR1 SEHNR, CDR2 FQNEAQ (reference sequence). CDR3 bases: TGTGCCAGCAGCGAAAGCTACGAGCAGTACTTC. Amino acid sequence: CASSESYEQYF.

V and J are TRBV9 and TRBJ2-7; 12 bases fit TRBD2. The length of the CDR3 is 14 residues. Per the germline V gene, CDR1 is SGDLS and CDR2 is YYNGEE. The V segment lost 3 bases and the J segment 4 bases; nucleotides outside the gene matches: 2. The CDR3 here is CASSEGLAGYEQYF. The CDR3 DNA reads TGTGCCAGCAGCGAAGGACTAGCGGGGTACGAGCAGTACTTC.

V is TRBV10-3 and J is TRBJ2-3; 9 bases agree with TRBD2. V shed 4 bases and J 2 bases; nucleotides not matched to a gene: 13. This CDR3 region has 18 residues. Germline V gene lookup returns CDR1 ENHRY and CDR2 SYGVKD. The CDR3, as DNA: TGTGCCATCAGTGGAAGTGGAGGGACTAGCCAATACACAGATACGCAGTATTTT. Amino acids: CAISGSGGTSQYTDTQYF.

The chain is built from TRBV6-5 and TRBJ1-5; D unclear. V dropped 6 bases and J dropped 7 bases, with 10 bases sitting between them. The CDR3 contains 12 residues. The V gene's germline CDR1 is MNHEY and CDR2 SVGAGI. DNA of the CDR3: TGTGCCAGCAGCCCGTTAGGGCAGCCCCAGCATTTT. Protein sequence: CASSPLGQPQHF.

The genes are TRBV19 and TRBJ2-1, with D uncertain. The ends were cut back, 8 bases at V and 4 bases at J, with 6 bases in the middle. The CDR3 runs 11 residues. The germline V gene has CDR1 LNHDA and CDR2 SQIVND (reference sequence). CDR3 loop: CASVGYNEQFF. The CDR3 nucleotides read TGTGCCAGTGTAGGGTACAATGAGCAGTTCTTC. Complete variable domain (other parts from reference TRBV19 and TRBJ2-1): DGGITQSPKYLFRKEGQNVTLSCEQNLNHDAMYWYRQDPGQGLRLIYYSQIVNDFQKGDIAEGYSVSREKKESFPLTVTSAQKNPTAFYLCASVGYNEQFFGPGTRLTVL.

This rearrangement joins TRBV5-1 to TRBJ1-1; D possibly corresponds to TRBD1 (5 bases). Germline-derived CDR1 and CDR2 are SGHRS and YFSETQ. The CDR3 consists of 14 residues. V was cut by 4 bases and J by 1 base, with 11 bases left in between. CDR3: CASSLVGGNTEAFF. The CDR3 DNA reads as TGCGCCAGCAGCCTAGTGGGGGGGAACACTGAAGCTTTCTTT.

J is TRBJ2-2 and V is TRBV5-6, with D possibly matching TRBD1 (5 bases). CDR1 and CDR2 from the germline V gene are SGHDT and YYEEEE. V lost 1 base and J 5 bases, leaving 15 bases between the germline ends. The CDR3 sequence is 16 residues long. The CDR3 sequence: CASSLLFQGRTGELFF. The CDR3 nucleotides are TGTGCCAGCAGCTTGCTTTTCCAGGGTCGGACCGGGGAGCTGTTTTTT. Full variable domain (remainder filled in from reference TRBV5-6 and TRBJ2-2): DAGVTQSPTHLIKTRGQQVTLRCSPKSGHDTVSWYQQALGQGPQFIFQYYEEEERQRGNFPDRFSGHQFPNYSSELNVNALLLGDSALYLCASSLLFQGRTGELFFGEGSRLTVL.

This chain connects TRBV6-5 to TRBJ2-1; TRBD2 matches 8 bases. The V segment lost 0 bases and the J segment 2 bases; nucleotides outside the gene matches: 3. The CDR3 loop spans 16 amino acids. Germline V gene data show CDR1 as MNHEY and CDR2 as SVGAGI. CDR3 DNA: TGTGCCAGCAGTTACTCAACTAGCGGAACCTACAATGAGCAGTTCTTC. It specifies CASSYSTSGTYNEQFF.